Shown below are 8 T cell receptor beta chains from a single sample sequenced in a study of blood T cell repertoires in COVID-19. Assay used: immunoSEQ multiplex PCR; TCRdb lists only in-frame clones, some missing. Of tens of thousands of clones in the sample, about 90% are singletons; the top ten hold 17%. Sequences were obtained from peripheral blood. These receptors all stem from a human donor in a cohort sampled during active COVID-19.

The chain employs TRBV19 and TRBJ2-2, with TRBD1 as a possible D gene (6 bases). The CDR3 is 15 amino acids. Looked up from germline, CDR1 is LNHDA and CDR2 is SQIVND (reference sequence). V was pared by 6 bases and J by 4 bases, with 15 bases between. As DNA, the CDR3 is TGTGCCAGTAGCCCAGGGGACCCATCCACCGGGGAGCTGTTTTTT. Translation gives CASSPGDPSTGELFF.

The chain has TRBV10-2 and TRBJ1-6; D is perhaps TRBD1 (5 bases). The CDR3 is 13 amino acids. V was cut by 4 bases and J by 10 bases, with 11 bases left in between. Germline V gene sequence: CDR1 WSHSY, CDR2 SAAADI. The CDR3 reads CASSGGGVSPLHF. The CDR3 nucleotides read TGCGCCAGCAGTGGGGGAGGGGTGTCACCCCTCCACTTT.

This chain connects TRBV5-5 to TRBJ2-7, with TRBD2 as a possible D gene (7 bases). Trimming removed 4 bases from V and 4 bases from J, with 18 bases in between. The CDR3 totals 15 residues. Germline V gene sequence: CDR1 SGHKS, CDR2 YYEKEE (reference sequence). The CDR3 is CASSLGASGDYEQYF. The CDR3 nucleotides are TGTGCCAGCAGCCTGGGGGCTAGCGGAGATTACGAGCAGTACTTC. The full variable domain, completed using reference TRBV5-5 and TRBJ2-7, is DAGVTQSPTHLIKTRGQQVTLRCSPISGHKSVSWYQQVLGQGPQFIFQYYEKEERGRGNFPDRFSARQFPNYSSELNVNALLLGDSALYLCASSLGASGDYEQYFGPGTRLTVT.

The gene calls are TRBV11-1 and TRBJ1-1, with 8 positions matching TRBD1. Germline V gives CDR1 SGHAT, CDR2 FQDESV (reference sequence). The CDR3 is made up of 15 amino acids. The trim removed 0 bases at V and 4 bases at J, leaving 4 bases unmatched. CDR3 protein: CASSLAPQGATEAFF. The CDR3 DNA reads as TGTGCCAGCAGCTTAGCCCCCCAGGGGGCCACTGAAGCTTTCTTT. The full variable domain, its missing parts supplied by reference TRBV11-1 and TRBJ1-1, is EAEVAQSPRYKITEKSQAVAFWCDPISGHATLYWYRQILGQGPELLVQFQDESVVDDSQLPKDRFSAERLKGVDSTLKIQPAELGDSAMYLCASSLAPQGATEAFFGQGTRLTVV.

The V call is TRBV12-2, the J call TRBJ1-6; the table assigns TRBD1, which was not confirmed against the DNA. TRBV12-2 is listed as a pseudogene. CDR3 length equals 14 residues. The DNA of the CDR3 is TGTGCAAGTCGCTTAACAAGTTCCAATTCACCCCTCCACTTT. Translation gives CASRLTSSNSPLHF.

The rearrangement joins TRBV7-2 to TRBJ2-3; D is unresolved. The CDR3 has 16 residues. With 1 base removed from V and 6 bases from J, the gap between germline ends came to 17 bases. The germline CDR1 and CDR2 sequences are SGHTA and FQGNSA. The CDR3 DNA sequence: TGTGCCAGCAGCTTAGGCCCTACTATTGGCCCGGATACGCAGTATTTT. Translated: CASSLGPTIGPDTQYF.

This clone was counted once. The chain is built from TRBV3-1 (or the pseudogene TRBV3-2) and TRBJ1-4, with D uncertain. The germline V gene has CDR1 LGHDT and CDR2 YNNKEL (reference sequence). This CDR3 has 13 amino acids. The V end was cut by 4 bases, the J end by 8 bases, with 11 bases between. The CDR3 is CASSLAGGEKLFF. The CDR3 DNA sequence: TGTGCCAGCAGCCTGGCTGGCGGGGAAAAACTGTTTTTT.

The chain joins TRBV7-2 to TRBJ1-6; TRBD1 is a possible D gene (5 bases). The ends were cut back, 5 bases at V and 9 bases at J, with 11 bases in the middle. This CDR3 comprises 13 residues. CDR1 SGHTA and CDR2 FQGNSA come from the germline V gene. CDR3 loop: CASSTRQISPLHF. CDR3 coding DNA: TGTGCCAGCAGCACCAGACAGATTTCACCCCTCCACTTT.